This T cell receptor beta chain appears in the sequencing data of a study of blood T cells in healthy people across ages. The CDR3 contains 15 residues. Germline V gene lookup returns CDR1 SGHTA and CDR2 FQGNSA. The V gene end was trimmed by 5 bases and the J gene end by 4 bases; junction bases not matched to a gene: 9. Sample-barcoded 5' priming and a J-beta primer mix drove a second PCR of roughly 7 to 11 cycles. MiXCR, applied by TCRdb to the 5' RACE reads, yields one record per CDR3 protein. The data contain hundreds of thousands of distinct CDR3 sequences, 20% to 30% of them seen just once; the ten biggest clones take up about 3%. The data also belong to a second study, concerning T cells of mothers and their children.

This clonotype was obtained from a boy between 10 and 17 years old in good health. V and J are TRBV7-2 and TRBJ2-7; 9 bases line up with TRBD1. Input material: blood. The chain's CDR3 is CASSIGTGRVYEQYF. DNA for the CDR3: TGTGCCAGCAGCATAGGGACAGGGCGAGTGTACGAGCAGTACTTC. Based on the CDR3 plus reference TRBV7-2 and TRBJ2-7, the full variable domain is GAGVSQSPSNKVTEKGKDVELRCDPISGHTALYWYRQSLGQGLEFLIYFQGNSAPDKSGLPSDRFSAERTGGSVSTLTIQRTQQEDSAVYLCASSIGTGRVYEQYFGPGTRLTVT.